The 20 T cell receptor beta chains in this list originate from one sample, sequenced in a study of T-cell memory formation after mild COVID-19 (dated by TCRdb to about 2021). Libraries were constructed by 5' RACE. These reads were obtained on an Illumina NovaSeq 6000. TCRdb reran the public reads through fastp at Q25 and MiXCR, keeping productive beta chains. Each record represents a unique CDR3 protein, reported with the most common genes and DNA among its rows. This sample gives roughly 70,000 distinct CDR3 sequences in total; 16% of them show up just once. Of the sample, 30% to 35% falls within the top ten clones. Input material: PBMCs or a T cell subset sorted from them (not recorded which). The receptors were sampled from an adult woman who had mild COVID-19 (a few samples of this study predate the infection). The sample titles of this study are shuffled in the database, so cell type and time point are left out; the donor was told from shared clones.

V is TRBV5-1 and J is TRBJ2-3, with D possibly matching TRBD1 (5 bases). The germline CDR1 and CDR2 sequences are SGHRS and YFSETQ. The CDR3 length is 14 residues. V lost 4 bases to trimming and J lost 6 bases, with 15 bases between them. The CDR3 reads CASSPGHGPDTQYF. In nucleotides, the CDR3 is TGCGCCAGCAGCCCCGGACACGGACCGGATACGCAGTATTTT.

This clonotype was counted a few times. The chain couples TRBV5-1 to TRBJ2-3; D possibly uses TRBD1 or TRBD2 (5 bases each). Germline CDR1 and CDR2: SGHRS and YFSETQ. V shed 3 bases and J shed 1 base, with 12 bases lying between them. The CDR3 consists of 15 residues. CDR3 loop: CASSSGTDGTDTQYF. CDR3 coding DNA: TGCGCCAGCAGCTCCGGGACGGACGGCACAGATACGCAGTATTTT.

The V call is TRBV6-1, the J call TRBJ2-7; D is perhaps TRBD2 (6 bases). This CDR3 has 14 residues. V lost 6 bases and J lost 3, with 15 bases in between. Germline values: CDR1 MNHNS, CDR2 SASEGT. The CDR3 DNA sequence: TGTGCCAGCAGGATCCGGGACTCACTCTACGAGCAGTACTTC. Encoded protein: CASRIRDSLYEQYF.

This chain uses TRBV7-9 with TRBJ1-1; D is possibly TRBD1 (6 bases). V was trimmed by 1 base and J by 7 bases, leaving 7 bases between them. Germline CDR1 SEHNR, CDR2 FQNEAQ (reference sequence). This CDR3 comprises 12 residues. CDR3 DNA: TGTGCCAGCAGCTTAGTAGGGGGTGAAGCTTTCTTT. The encoded protein is CASSLVGGEAFF.

The CDR3 DNA reads TGCAGCGTTGAGTCCAAGGGGGGGGTTAACTATGGCTACACCTTC. The encoded protein is CSVESKGGVNYGYTF. The V call is TRBV29-1, the J call TRBJ1-2; D is possibly TRBD1 (6 bases). Between the trimmed V and J ends, which lost 3 bases and 1 base, there was a span of 15 bases. There are 15 residues in the CDR3. CDR1 SQVTM and CDR2 ANQGSEA come from the germline V gene.

This chain joins TRBV12-3 or TRBV12-4 and TRBJ1-6; D may be TRBD1 (5 bases). The CDR3 has 18 residues. Deletions cut 6 bases from V and 10 bases from J, with 28 bases between. The CDR3: CASSLELGLELASSPLHF. The CDR3 DNA is TGTGCCAGCAGCCTAGAACTGGGACTGGAATTAGCCTCGTCACCCCTCCACTTT.

In this sample, this clonotype turned up a few times. J is TRBJ1-1 and V is TRBV12-3 or TRBV12-4; no firm D call. There are 13 residues in the CDR3. V was clipped by 5 bases and J by 1 base, with 8 bases between them. The chain's CDR3 is CASSIGRNTEAFF. DNA for the CDR3: TGTGCCAGCAGTATAGGACGGAACACTGAAGCTTTCTTT.

The genes are TRBV24-1 and TRBJ2-1, with TRBD2 matching 10 bases. The CDR3 is 15 amino acids. Looked up from germline, CDR1 is KGHDR and CDR2 is SFDVKD. With V trimmed by 1 base and J by 7 bases, 3 bases remained unmatched. CDR3 sequence reads: CATSDLAGGPNEQFF. The CDR3 bases are TGTGCCACCAGTGATTTAGCGGGGGGGCCTAATGAGCAGTTCTTC.

This clonotype has more than one count but fewer than ten. This chain connects TRBV5-1 to TRBJ2-7; tentative D call: TRBD1 (6 bases). CDR3 length: 13 amino acids. Trimming cost V 3 bases and J 5 bases, with 12 bases left between them. Germline loops: CDR1 SGHRS, CDR2 YFSETQ. CDR3 nucleotides: TGCGCCAGCAGCTACCCACAGGGTAACGAGCAGTACTTC. Its translation: CASSYPQGNEQYF.

The chain is built from TRBV5-1 and TRBJ2-7; no clear D. The CDR3 runs to 15 residues. Per germline, CDR1 SGHRS and CDR2 YFSETQ. Deletions cut 0 bases from V and 5 bases from J, with 15 bases between. Here the CDR3 reads CASSLGPDLFHEQYF. CDR3 DNA: TGCGCCAGCAGCTTGGGGCCGGACCTGTTTCACGAGCAGTACTTC.

The chain couples TRBV3-1 to TRBJ2-7; no clear D. CDR1 is LGHDT and CDR2 is YNNKEL in the germline V gene (reference sequence). This CDR3 spans 14 amino acids. V lost 4 bases, J lost 7 bases, and 17 bases lay in between. In DNA form, the CDR3 reads TGTGCCAGCAGCCTCCGGGCAGAAGGGTCGGAGCAGTACTTC. It translates to CASSLRAEGSEQYF.

This clonotype turned up a few times. This rearrangement joins TRBV20-1 to TRBJ2-2, with 14 bases matching TRBD2. The CDR3 runs 20 residues. V shed 2 bases and J 3 bases; nucleotides not matched to a gene: 14. Germline CDR1 DFQATT, CDR2 SNEGSKA (reference sequence). In DNA, the CDR3 is TGCAGTGCTAGACCCCAATGGGGGACTAGCGGGAGTTCGGACACCGGGGAGCTGTTTTTT. Its translation is CSARPQWGTSGSSDTGELFF.

CDR3: CASSLSLWGGVEQFF. In nucleotides, the CDR3 is TGTGCCAGCAGCTTAAGCTTGTGGGGGGGCGTTGAGCAGTTCTTC. V usage is TRBV7-2 and J usage is TRBJ2-1; TRBD2 might be the D (7 bases). The CDR3 totals 15 residues. Germline values: CDR1 SGHTA, CDR2 FQGNSA. The germline V and J ends were trimmed by 2 bases and 9 bases, with 17 bases remaining between them. Filled out from reference TRBV7-2 and TRBJ2-1, the complete variable domain reads GAGVSQSPSNKVTEKGKDVELRCDPISGHTALYWYRQSLGQGLEFLIYFQGNSAPDKSGLPSDRFSAERTGGSVSTLTIQRTQQEDSAVYLCASSLSLWGGVEQFFGPGTRLTVL.

In its sample, this clonotype was seen many times. This chain uses TRBV20-1 with TRBJ2-2, with no clear D. This CDR3 has 11 amino acids. Germline V gene sequence: CDR1 DFQATT, CDR2 SNEGSKA (reference sequence). V was cut by 0 bases and J by 7 bases, with 3 bases left in between. This CDR3 is CSAREGGELFF. CDR3 nucleotides: TGCAGTGCTAGAGAGGGCGGGGAGCTGTTTTTT.

This clonotype was counted only a few times. The chain has TRBV20-1 and TRBJ2-1; 9 nucleotides agree with TRBD2. V trimming: 0 bases; J trimming: 7 bases; junction bases outside the gene matches: 10. CDR1 DFQATT and CDR2 SNEGSKA come from the germline V gene (reference sequence). CDR3 length: 16 residues. The CDR3 region has the DNA TGCAGTGCTAGAGATATGGCGGGAGGGCCAGGTAATGAGCAGTTCTTC. This sequence encodes CSARDMAGGPGNEQFF.

This clonotype was detected only a few times. The chain carries TRBV12-3 or TRBV12-4 and TRBJ1-1, with D tentatively TRBD1 (5 bases). The CDR3 is 14 residues long. V was trimmed by 4 bases and J by 5 bases, leaving 14 bases between them. CDR3 sequence (DNA): TGTGCCAGCAGTTCCGCAGGGATATGGACTGAAGCTTTCTTT. Translating gives CASSSAGIWTEAFF.

The V call is TRBV7-9, the J call TRBJ1-2; no clear D gene. Germline V gene sequence: CDR1 SEHNR, CDR2 FQNEAQ (reference sequence). Trimming pared 1 base from V and 5 bases from J, leaving 11 bases between. The CDR3 loop spans 14 amino acids. The CDR3 here is CASSLGLSGYGYTF. The CDR3 DNA reads as TGTGCCAGCAGCTTAGGGCTGTCTGGGTATGGCTACACCTTC.

This chain uses TRBV7-8 with TRBJ1-1; D gene ambiguous. Trimming stripped 2 bases from V and 5 bases from J, with 3 bases between. The germline V gene has CDR1 SGHVS and CDR2 FQNEAQ. This CDR3 spans 11 amino acids. Written as DNA, the CDR3 is TGTGCCAGCAGCTTATTTACTGAAGCTTTCTTT. It translates to CASSLFTEAFF.

This clonotype was observed many times. The genes are TRBV12-3 or TRBV12-4 and TRBJ2-2; D not certain. The CDR3 is 14 residues long. V lost 3 bases and J 2 bases, leaving 7 bases between the germline ends. Here the CDR3 DNA reads TGTGCCAGCAGTTTCCGTGAAAACACCGGGGAGCTGTTTTTT. Translated: CASSFRENTGELFF.

The rearrangement uses TRBV5-1 and TRBJ2-7, with D possibly matching TRBD2 (5 bases). Trimming removed 4 bases from V and 3 bases from J, with 14 bases in between. CDR1 is SGHRS, CDR2 YFSETQ, per germline. This CDR3 spans 14 amino acids. CDR3 bases: TGCGCCAGCAGCCCTATTCCCGGGGACTACGAGCAGTACTTC. This codes for CASSPIPGDYEQYF.